This T cell receptor beta chain was recovered during a study of blood T cell repertoires in COVID-19. Across the study: The United States, Italy and Spain provided the acute and convalescent COVID-19 samples. T cells, B-cell-depleted T cells, or PBMCs supplied cDNA or gDNA.

The assay was immunoSEQ multiplex PCR, and TCRdb's table has in-frame clones only and misses some. The data contain 230,000 or so clones, roughly 84% of them singletons. From germline, CDR1 is SGHVS and CDR2 FQNEAQ. The CDR3 is made up of 15 amino acids. Deletions cut 2 bases from V and 5 bases from J, with 15 bases between. The clonotype originates from a man aged 50 to 60 with active or convalescent COVID-19. The sample comprised peripheral blood. The chain is built from TRBV7-8 and TRBJ2-5; no definite D call. CDR3 protein: CASSLNRPEAETQYF. The CDR3 coding sequence is TGTGCCAGCAGCTTAAACCGGCCCGAAGCGGAGACCCAGTACTTC.